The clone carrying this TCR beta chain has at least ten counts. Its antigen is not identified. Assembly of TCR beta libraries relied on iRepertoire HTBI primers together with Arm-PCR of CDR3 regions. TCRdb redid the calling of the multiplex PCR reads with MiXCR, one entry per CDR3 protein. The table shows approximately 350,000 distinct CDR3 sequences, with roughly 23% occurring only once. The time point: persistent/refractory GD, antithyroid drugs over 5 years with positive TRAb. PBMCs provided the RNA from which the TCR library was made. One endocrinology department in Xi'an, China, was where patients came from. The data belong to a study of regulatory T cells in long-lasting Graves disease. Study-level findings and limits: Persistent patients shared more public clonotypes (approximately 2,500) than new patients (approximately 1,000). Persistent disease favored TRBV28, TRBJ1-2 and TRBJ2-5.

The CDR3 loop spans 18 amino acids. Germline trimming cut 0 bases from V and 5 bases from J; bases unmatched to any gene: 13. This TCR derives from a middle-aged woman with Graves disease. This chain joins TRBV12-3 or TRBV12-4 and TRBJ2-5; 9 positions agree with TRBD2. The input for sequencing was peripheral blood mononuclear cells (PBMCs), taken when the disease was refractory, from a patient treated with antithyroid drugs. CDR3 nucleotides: TGTGCCAGCAGTTTAGCCCTAAGGGTTGCGGGAGGGCGGGAGACCCAGTACTTC. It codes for CASSLALRVAGGRETQYF.